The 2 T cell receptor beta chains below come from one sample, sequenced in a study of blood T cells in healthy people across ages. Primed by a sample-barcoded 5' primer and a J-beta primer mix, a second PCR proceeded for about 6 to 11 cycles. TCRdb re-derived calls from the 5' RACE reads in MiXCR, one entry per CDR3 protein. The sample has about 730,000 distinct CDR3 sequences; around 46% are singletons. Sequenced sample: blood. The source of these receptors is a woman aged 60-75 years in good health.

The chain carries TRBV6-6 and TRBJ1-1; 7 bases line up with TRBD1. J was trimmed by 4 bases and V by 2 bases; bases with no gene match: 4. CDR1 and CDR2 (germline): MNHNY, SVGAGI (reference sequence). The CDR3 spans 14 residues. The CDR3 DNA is TGTGCCAGCAGTTACAGGGGGCGCGGCACTGAAGCTTTCTTT. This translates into CASSYRGRGTEAFF.

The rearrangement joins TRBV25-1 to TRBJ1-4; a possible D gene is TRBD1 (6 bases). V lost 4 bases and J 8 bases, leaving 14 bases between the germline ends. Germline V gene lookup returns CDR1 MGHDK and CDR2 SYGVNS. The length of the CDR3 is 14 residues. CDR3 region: CASSAGEGWEKLFF. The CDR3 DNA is TGTGCCAGCAGTGCAGGGGAGGGATGGGAAAAACTGTTTTTT. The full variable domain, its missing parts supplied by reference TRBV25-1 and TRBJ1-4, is EADIYQTPRYLVIGTGKKITLECSQTMGHDKMYWYQQDPGMELHLIHYSYGVNSTEKGDLSSESTVSRIRTEHFPLTLESARPSHTSQYLCASSAGEGWEKLFFGSGTQLSVL.